Below, one T cell receptor beta chain is given with its context. Its specificity is unknown. 13 Jbeta primers and 60 Vbeta primers were used for the PCR. The assay was immunoSEQ multiplex PCR, and TCRdb's table has in-frame clones only and misses some. The table shows about 180,000 clones, with 77% occurring only once. These data belong to a study of cytomegalovirus exposure and HLA in healthy donors. Findings of the study overall: Compared with the approximately 670-donor mean, an Asian-associated ancestry cluster reportedly had fewer N-insertions, according to a later analysis. In an earlier analysis, most TCR beta V segments were productive about 87% or about 30% of the time.

Germline V gene data show CDR1 as SGHTA and CDR2 as FQGNSA. The CDR3 has 15 residues. The J segment lost 1 base and the V segment lost 3 bases, leaving 4 bases of the junction unmatched. The sample taken for sequencing was PBMCs. The clonotype comes from an older woman in good health and CMV-seropositive. The rearrangement links TRBV7-2 to TRBJ1-1, with 8 bases matching TRBD1. CDR3 sequence reads: CASSFSQGGNTEAFF. The CDR3 DNA sequence: TGTGCCAGCAGCTTTTCACAGGGGGGGAACACTGAAGCTTTCTTT. Full variable domain (outside the CDR3, taken from reference TRBV7-2 and TRBJ1-1): GAGVSQSPSNKVTEKGKDVELRCDPISGHTALYWYRQSLGQGLEFLIYFQGNSAPDKSGLPSDRFSAERTGGSVSTLTIQRTQQEDSAVYLCASSFSQGGNTEAFFGQGTRLTVV.